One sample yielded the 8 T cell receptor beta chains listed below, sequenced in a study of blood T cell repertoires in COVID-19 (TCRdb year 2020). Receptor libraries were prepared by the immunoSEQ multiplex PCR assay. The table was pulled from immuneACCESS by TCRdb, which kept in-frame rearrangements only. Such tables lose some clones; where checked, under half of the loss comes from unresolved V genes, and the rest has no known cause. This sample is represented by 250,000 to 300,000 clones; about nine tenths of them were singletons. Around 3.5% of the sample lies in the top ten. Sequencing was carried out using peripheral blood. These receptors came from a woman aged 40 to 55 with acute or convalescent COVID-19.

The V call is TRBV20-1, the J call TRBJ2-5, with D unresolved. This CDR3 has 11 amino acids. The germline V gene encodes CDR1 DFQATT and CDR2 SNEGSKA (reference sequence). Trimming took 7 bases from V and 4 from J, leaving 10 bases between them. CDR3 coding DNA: TGCAGTGTTCCTACTTCAGAGACCCAGTACTTC. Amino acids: CSVPTSETQYF.

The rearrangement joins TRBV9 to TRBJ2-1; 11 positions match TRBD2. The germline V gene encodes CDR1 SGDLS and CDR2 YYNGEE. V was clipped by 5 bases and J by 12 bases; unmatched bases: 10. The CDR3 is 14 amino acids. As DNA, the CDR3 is TGTGCCAGCAGTCCCTGGCTAGCGGGAGGAGTGCAGTTCTTC. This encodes CASSPWLAGGVQFF.

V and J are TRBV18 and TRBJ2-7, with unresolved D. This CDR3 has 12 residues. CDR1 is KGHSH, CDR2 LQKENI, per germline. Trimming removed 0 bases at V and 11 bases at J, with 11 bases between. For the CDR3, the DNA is TGTGCCAGCTCACCACCCCTAGTGAAAGAGTACGTC. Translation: CASSPPLVKEYV.

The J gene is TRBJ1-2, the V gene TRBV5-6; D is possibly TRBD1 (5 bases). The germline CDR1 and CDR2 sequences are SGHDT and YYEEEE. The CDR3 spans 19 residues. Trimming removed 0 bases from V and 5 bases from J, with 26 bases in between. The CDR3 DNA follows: TGTGCCAGCAGCTTGGCTGGGTTCTCAGGTTCAGGGTGGGCATATGGCTACACCTTC. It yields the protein CASSLAGFSGSGWAYGYTF. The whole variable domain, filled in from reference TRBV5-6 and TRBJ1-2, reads DAGVTQSPTHLIKTRGQQVTLRCSPKSGHDTVSWYQQALGQGPQFIFQYYEEEERQRGNFPDRFSGHQFPNYSSELNVNALLLGDSALYLCASSLAGFSGSGWAYGYTFGSGTRLTVV.

Here the CDR3 reads CASGRRTSGAYNEQFF. For the CDR3, the DNA is TGTGCTAGTGGCCGCCGAACTAGCGGGGCCTACAATGAGCAGTTCTTC. The chain links TRBV12-5 to TRBJ2-1, with 10 bases matching TRBD2. Germline V gives CDR1 LGHNT, CDR2 FRNRAP. The CDR3 consists of 16 residues. Trimming at V came to 6 bases and at J to 2 bases, leaving 7 bases not matched to a gene.

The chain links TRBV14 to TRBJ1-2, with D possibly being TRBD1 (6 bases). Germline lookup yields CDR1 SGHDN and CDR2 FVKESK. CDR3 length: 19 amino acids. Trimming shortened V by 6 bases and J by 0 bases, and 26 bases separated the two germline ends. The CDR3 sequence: CASRPGSRSQGRTNYGYTF. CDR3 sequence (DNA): TGTGCCAGCAGACCCGGAAGCCGTTCACAGGGTCGGACTAACTATGGCTACACCTTC. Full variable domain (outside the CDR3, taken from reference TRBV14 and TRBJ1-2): EAGVTQFPSHSVIEKGQTVTLRCDPISGHDNLYWYRRVMGKEIKFLLHFVKESKQDESGMPNNRFLAERTGGTYSTLKVQPAELEDSGVYFCASRPGSRSQGRTNYGYTFGSGTRLTVV.

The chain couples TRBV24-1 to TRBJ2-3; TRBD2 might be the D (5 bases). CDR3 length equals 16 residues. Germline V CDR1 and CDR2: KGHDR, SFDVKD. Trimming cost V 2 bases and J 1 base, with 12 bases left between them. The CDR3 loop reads CATSDSRSGRTDTQYF. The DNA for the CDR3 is TGTGCCACCAGTGATTCGAGAAGCGGACGCACAGATACGCAGTATTTT.

The DNA of the CDR3 is TGTGCCTGGACAGTGGCAGACTTTAACTATGGCTACACCTTC. This encodes CAWTVADFNYGYTF. The chain links TRBV30 to TRBJ1-2; no reliable D call. Germline V gene data show CDR1 as GTSNPN and CDR2 as SVGIG (reference sequence). The CDR3 extends over 14 amino acids. Trimming cost V 4 bases and J 1 base, with 13 bases left between them.